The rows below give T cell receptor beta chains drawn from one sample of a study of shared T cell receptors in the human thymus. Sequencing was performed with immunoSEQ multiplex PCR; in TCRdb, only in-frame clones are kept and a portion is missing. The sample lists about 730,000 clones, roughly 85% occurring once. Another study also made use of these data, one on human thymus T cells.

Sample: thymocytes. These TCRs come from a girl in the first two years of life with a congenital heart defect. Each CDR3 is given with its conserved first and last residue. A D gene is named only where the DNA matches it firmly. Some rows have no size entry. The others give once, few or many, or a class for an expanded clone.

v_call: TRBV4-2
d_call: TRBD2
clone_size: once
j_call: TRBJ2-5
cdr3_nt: TGTGCCAGCAGCCTCTACCGGGCTAGCGGGGGGACAGTAGAAGAGACCCAGTACTTC
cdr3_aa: CASSLYRASGGTVEETQYF

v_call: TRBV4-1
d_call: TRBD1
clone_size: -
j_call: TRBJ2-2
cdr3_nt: TGCGCCAGCAGCCATACGAAACAGGGGACCGGGGAGCTGTTTTTT
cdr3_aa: CASSHTKQGTGELFF

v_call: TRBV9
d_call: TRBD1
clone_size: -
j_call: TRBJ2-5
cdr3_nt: TGTGCCAGCAGCGTAGGGAGACAGGGTGGGAAAGAGACCCAGTACTTC
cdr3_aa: CASSVGRQGGKETQYF

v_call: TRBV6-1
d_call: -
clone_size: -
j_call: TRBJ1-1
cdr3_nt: TGTGCCAGCAGCCGAGGGGGACGGATGAACACTGAAGCTTTCTTT
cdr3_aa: CASSRGGRMNTEAFF

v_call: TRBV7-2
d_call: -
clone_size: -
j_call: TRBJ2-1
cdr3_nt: TGTGCCAGCAGCCCCCGGGTCCCTGACAATGAGCAGTTCTTC
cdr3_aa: CASSPRVPDNEQFF

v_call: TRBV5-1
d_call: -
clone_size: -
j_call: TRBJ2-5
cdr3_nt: TGCGCCAGCAGCGCTACTTGCCAAGAGACCCAGTACTTC
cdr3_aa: CASSATCQETQYF

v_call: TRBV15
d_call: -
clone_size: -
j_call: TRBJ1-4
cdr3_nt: TGTGCCACCGTTATGGTACACGGACACAAGAAAACGGTTAATGAAAAACTGTTTTTT
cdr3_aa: CATVMVHGHKKTVNEKLFF

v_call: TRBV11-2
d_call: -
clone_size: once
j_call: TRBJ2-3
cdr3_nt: TGTGCCAGCAGCTTGGGGCAGGGGAAAAATACGCAGTATTTT
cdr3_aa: CASSLGQGKNTQYF

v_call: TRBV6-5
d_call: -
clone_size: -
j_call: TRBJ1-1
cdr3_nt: TGTGCCAGCAGTTACTCGGGCATCCCAGGCGCTGAAGCTTTCTTT
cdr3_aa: CASSYSGIPGAEAFF

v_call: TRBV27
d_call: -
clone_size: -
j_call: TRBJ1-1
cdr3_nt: TGTGCCAGCAGTTCCTACAGGGAGAGCACTGAAGCTTTCTTT
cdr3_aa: CASSSYRESTEAFF

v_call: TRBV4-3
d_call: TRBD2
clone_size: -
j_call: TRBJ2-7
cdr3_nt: TGCGCCAGCAGCCAAGATCTTCGGACTAGCGGGTCATACTACGAGCAGTACTTC
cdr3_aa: CASSQDLRTSGSYYEQYF

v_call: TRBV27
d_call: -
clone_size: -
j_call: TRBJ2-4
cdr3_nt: TGTGCCAGCAGTTTCGGCTTGGGGGCCGCCAAAAACATTCAGTACTTC
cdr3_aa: CASSFGLGAAKNIQYF

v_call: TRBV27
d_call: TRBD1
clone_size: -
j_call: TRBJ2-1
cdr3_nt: TGTGCCAGCAGTTTCGTGACAGGGCGGCGCCCCGTTTTCGATGAGCAGTTCTTC
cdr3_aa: CASSFVTGRRPVFDEQFF

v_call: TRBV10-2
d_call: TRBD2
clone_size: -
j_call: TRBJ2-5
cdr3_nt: TGCGCCAGCAGCCGTTTGGTAGCGGGGAGGGAGACCCAGTACTTC
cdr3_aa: CASSRLVAGRETQYF

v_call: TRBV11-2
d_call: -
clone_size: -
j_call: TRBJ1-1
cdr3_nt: TGTGCCAGCAGCTCCGACTACAGGGTTTCGACTGAAGCTTTCTTT
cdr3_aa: CASSSDYRVSTEAFF

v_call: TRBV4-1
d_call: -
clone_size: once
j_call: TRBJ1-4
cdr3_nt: TGCGCCAGCAGCCTGCGGGGGGCGACTAATGAAAAACTGTTTTTT
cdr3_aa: CASSLRGATNEKLFF

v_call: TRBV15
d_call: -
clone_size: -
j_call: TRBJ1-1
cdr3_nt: TGTGCCACCAGCACCCCCAAAGAGGACACTGAAGCTTTCTTT
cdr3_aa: CATSTPKEDTEAFF

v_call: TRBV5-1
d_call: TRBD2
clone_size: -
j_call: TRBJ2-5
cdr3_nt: TGCGCCAGCAGCCATTTCGACTACGAAGCTAGCGGGGTACCGAGAGAGACCCAGTACTTC
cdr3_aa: CASSHFDYEASGVPRETQYF

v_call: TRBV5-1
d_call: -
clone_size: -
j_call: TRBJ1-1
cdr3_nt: TGCGCCAGCAGCGAAGGACAGTTGAGCACTGAAGCTTTCTTT
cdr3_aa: CASSEGQLSTEAFF

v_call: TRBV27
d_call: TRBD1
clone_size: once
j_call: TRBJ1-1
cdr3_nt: TGTGCCAGCAACCCTACGGGACAGGGGGCTTGTTGTACTGAAGCTTTCTTT
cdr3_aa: CASNPTGQGACCTEAFF

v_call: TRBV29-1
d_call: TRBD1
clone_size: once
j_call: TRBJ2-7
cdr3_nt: TGCAGCGGGATGACCGGGACAGGGGGAGATGAGCAGTACTTC
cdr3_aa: CSGMTGTGGDEQYF

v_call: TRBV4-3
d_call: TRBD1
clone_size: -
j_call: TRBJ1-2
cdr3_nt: TGCGCCAGCAGCCAACCTGGACAGGGGGCTGGCTACACCTTC
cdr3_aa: CASSQPGQGAGYTF